This T cell receptor (beta chain) was sequenced in a study of T cells expressing NK-cell markers. Study overall: CD3+CD56+NKG2C+, CD3+CD56+NKG2C- and CD3+CD56-NKG2C+ T cells, once sorted, supplied the TCR beta repertoires. Study outcomes and limitations: It is unclear if expanded NKG2C-expressing clones target HCMV antigens. Of the CD8+ T cells in about 6 donors, about 1.0-8% belonged to dominant NKG2C+ clonotypes.

In regard to this clonotype: No antigen is known for it.

UMI-tagged 5'RACE template switching yielded the TCR beta cDNA. From its re-call of the 5' RACE reads, TCRdb lists each CDR3 protein once, without DNA. The sample shows more than 250,000 distinct CDR3 sequences, and approximately 0.39% sits with its ten largest clones. The sequence was obtained from a man between 18 and 35 years old in good health. Source material: blood T cells: a sorted CD56 or NKG2C T cell subset, CD4+ or CD8+ T cells, or bulk PBMC T cells (not recorded which).

This CDR3 is CAWSNSWPEAFF. J is TRBJ1-1 and V is TRBV30. The germline V gene encodes CDR1 GTSNPN and CDR2 SVGIG (reference sequence). This CDR3 is 12 amino acids long.